The 8 T cell receptor beta chains presented below share a single source sample, sequenced in a study of shared clonotypes between healthy human individuals (dated by TCRdb to about 2020). CD8 naive samples were CD45RO-negative cells positively selected for CCR7, giving a CD45RA+CCR7+ population that excluded TemRA cells. Library preparation employed the immunoSEQ multiplex PCR assay. The immuneACCESS repertoire file appears here via TCRdb, limited to in-frame rearrangements. These files lack a portion of the clones; in checked studies, under half of the deficit traces to unresolved V genes, and the cause of the others is not known. For this sample the table gives more than 2 million clones, of which roughly 95% were detected only once. The top ten constitute over 1.5% of the sample. The sample taken for sequencing was naive CD8+ T cells from PBMCs. This sample's cell subset or site label indicates: CD45RA+CCR7+. These receptor sequences come from a man younger than 30 in good health. Some clones in this sample may be carry-over from other donors' samples.

The rearrangement joins TRBV5-8 to TRBJ1-4; D is perhaps TRBD1 (5 bases). Germline V gene sequence: CDR1 SGHTS, CDR2 YDEGEE. Trimming removed 4 bases from V and 0 bases from J, with 16 bases in between. The CDR3 length is 17 residues. The CDR3 here is CASSPRRALATNEKLFF. The DNA for the CDR3 is TGTGCCAGCAGCCCCCGCAGGGCCCTTGCAACTAATGAAAAACTGTTTTTT.

The V call is TRBV29-1, the J call TRBJ2-7; maybe TRBD1 (9 bases). This CDR3 has 14 residues. Between the trimmed V and J ends, which lost 4 bases and 5 bases, there was a span of 18 bases. Germline-derived CDR1 and CDR2 are SQVTM and ANQGSEA. CDR3 sequence: CSVGGTGTRNEQYF. For the CDR3, the DNA is TGCAGCGTTGGAGGGACAGGGACTAGGAACGAGCAGTACTTC.

J is TRBJ2-7 and V is TRBV27, with 8 bases lining up with TRBD1. V dropped 3 bases and J dropped 5; count of bases not matched to a gene: 6. CDR3 length equals 14 residues. The germline V gene has CDR1 MNHEY and CDR2 SMNVEV (reference sequence). The CDR3 here is CASSFQGAVNEQYF. The DNA for the CDR3 is TGTGCCAGCAGTTTTCAGGGGGCGGTGAACGAGCAGTACTTC.

V is TRBV19 and J is TRBJ2-1; tentative D call: TRBD1 (5 bases). The CDR3 is 12 amino acids. Germline V gene data show CDR1 as LNHDA and CDR2 as SQIVND (reference sequence). V lost 3 bases, J lost 10 bases, and 10 bases lay in between. CDR3 in DNA: TGTGCCAGTAGTATGGTAGGGGCAGAGCAGTTCTTC. Translated: CASSMVGAEQFF.

The chain couples TRBV11-2 to TRBJ2-2; TRBD2 is a possible D gene (5 bases). Trimming took 7 bases from V and 0 from J, leaving 21 bases between them. The CDR3 is 18 amino acids. Per the germline V gene, CDR1 is SGHAT and CDR2 is FQNNGV. The CDR3 DNA reads TGTGCCAGCACCCCTAGGATCCCCGAGCGGCCGAACACCGGGGAGCTGTTTTTT. Translating it yields CASTPRIPERPNTGELFF.

The rearrangement links TRBV30 to TRBJ2-3; possibly TRBD2 for D (6 bases). There are 14 residues in the CDR3. CDR1 is GTSNPN and CDR2 is SVGIG in the germline V gene (reference sequence). V lost 2 bases to trimming and J lost 8 bases, with 17 bases between them. CDR3 in DNA: TGTGCCTGGAGTACTGGAGGGCTTTCCGGTACGCAGTATTTT. Encoded protein: CAWSTGGLSGTQYF.

The V gene is TRBV27, the J gene TRBJ1-2, with D tentatively TRBD1 (5 bases). The V end lost 5 bases, the J end lost 4 bases, and 17 bases lay between the germline ends. Germline loops: CDR1 MNHEY, CDR2 SMNVEV (reference sequence). The CDR3 contains 15 residues. The CDR3, as DNA: TGTGCCAGCAGTGCCCTGGGCAGGGTGGGCTATGGCTACACCTTC. This encodes CASSALGRVGYGYTF.

The chain recombines TRBV28 with TRBJ1-1; a possible D gene is TRBD1 (6 bases). The CDR3 has 18 residues. CDR1 and CDR2 (germline): MDHEN, SYDVKM. Between the trimmed V and J ends, which lost 2 bases and 0 bases, there was a span of 19 bases. CDR3 DNA: TGTGCCAGCAGTTTACACGGAACCGAGGGGGTCATGAACACTGAAGCTTTCTTT. Encoded protein: CASSLHGTEGVMNTEAFF.